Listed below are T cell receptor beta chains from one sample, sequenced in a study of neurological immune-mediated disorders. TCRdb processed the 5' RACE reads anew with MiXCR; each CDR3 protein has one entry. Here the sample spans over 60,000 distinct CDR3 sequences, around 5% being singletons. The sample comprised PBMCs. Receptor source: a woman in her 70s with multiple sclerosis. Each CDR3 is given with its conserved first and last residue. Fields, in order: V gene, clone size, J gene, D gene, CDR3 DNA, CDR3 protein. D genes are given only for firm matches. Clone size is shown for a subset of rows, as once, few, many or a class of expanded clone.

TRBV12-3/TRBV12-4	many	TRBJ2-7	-	TGTGCCAGCAGTCTCGACACCTACGAGCAGTACTTC	CASSLDTYEQYF
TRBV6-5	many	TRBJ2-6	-	TGTGCCAGCAGTTCCGGACAGACTGGGGCCAACGTCCTGACTTTC	CASSSGQTGANVLTF
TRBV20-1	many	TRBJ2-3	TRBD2	TGCAGTGCAACTAGCGGGACTAGCACAGATACGCAGTATTTT	CSATSGTSTDTQYF
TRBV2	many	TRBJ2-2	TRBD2	TGTGCCAGGAGAAAGGGACTAGCGGAAAACACCGGGGAGCTGTTTTTT	CARRKGLAENTGELFF
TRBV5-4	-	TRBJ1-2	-	TGTGCCAGCAGCCATCAAGAGGGAGGCTATGGCTACACCTTC	CASSHQEGGYGYTF
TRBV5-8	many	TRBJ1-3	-	TGTGCCAGCAGCCTGGGTCGGACGGGAGGAAACACCATATATTTT	CASSLGRTGGNTIYF
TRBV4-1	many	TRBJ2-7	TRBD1	TGCGCCAGCAGCCCGGACAGGGGGAAGCAGTACTTC	CASSPDRGKQYF
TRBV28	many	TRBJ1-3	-	TGTGCCAGCAGTTTGGGGGGATTATCTGGAAACACCATATATTTT	CASSLGGLSGNTIYF
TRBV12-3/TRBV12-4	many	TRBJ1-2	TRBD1	TGTGCCAGCACGGACGCGACAGGGCTTGGCTACACCTTC	CASTDATGLGYTF
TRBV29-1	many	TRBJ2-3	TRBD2	TGCAGCGTTTCGGGACTAGCGGGTCTCGGCGCAGATACGCAGTATTTT	CSVSGLAGLGADTQYF
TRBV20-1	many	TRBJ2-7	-	TGCAGTGCTAGAGCTAATAAACCATACAGGGACCCTTCCTACGAGCAGTACTTC	CSARANKPYRDPSYEQYF
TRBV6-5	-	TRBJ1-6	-	TGTGCCAGCAGAAAGGGGCAGGTCGATAATTCACACCTCCACTTT	CASRKGQVDNSHLHF
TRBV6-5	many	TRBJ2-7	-	TGTGCCAGCAGTCGGGGATACGAGCAGTACTTC	CASSRGYEQYF
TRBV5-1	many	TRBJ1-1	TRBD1	TGCGCCAGCAGCTTGGACAGGGGCCTCCTCATGAACACTGAAGCTTTCTTT	CASSLDRGLLMNTEAFF
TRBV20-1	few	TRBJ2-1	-	TGCAGTGCTAGAGATTACAATGAGCAGTTCTTC	CSARDYNEQFF
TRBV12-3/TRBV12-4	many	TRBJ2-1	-	TGTGCCAGCAGTTTGGGGCGTCCCTACAATGAGCAGTTCTTC	CASSLGRPYNEQFF
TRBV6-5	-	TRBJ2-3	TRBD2	TGTGCCAGCAGTTCCGACTCGGGGCTAGCGGGTACAGATACGCAGTATTTT	CASSSDSGLAGTDTQYF
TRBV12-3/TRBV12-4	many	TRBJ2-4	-	TGTGCCAGCAGCCGACGGGACAACGACATTCAGTACTTC	CASSRRDNDIQYF
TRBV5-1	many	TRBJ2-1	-	TGCGCCAGCAGCTTGGTTTTGGCAGGGAGTTACAATGAGCAGTTCTTC	CASSLVLAGSYNEQFF
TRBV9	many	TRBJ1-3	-	TGTGCCAGCAGCGTAGGAGGCAGAAACTCTGGAAACACCATATATTTT	CASSVGGRNSGNTIYF
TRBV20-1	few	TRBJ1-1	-	TGCAGTGCTAGAGGAGGCACGATGAACACTGAAGCTTTCTTT	CSARGGTMNTEAFF
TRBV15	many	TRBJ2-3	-	TGTGCCACCAGCAGAGATCGGGGTACGCAGTATTTT	CATSRDRGTQYF
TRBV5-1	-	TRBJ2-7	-	TGCGCCAGCAGACCCGACCAACAGGGGGGGTACGAGCAGTACTTC	CASRPDQQGGYEQYF
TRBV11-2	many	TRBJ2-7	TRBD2	TGTGCCAGCAGCGTAACGACTAGCGGGAGTTCCTACGAGCAGTACTTC	CASSVTTSGSSYEQYF
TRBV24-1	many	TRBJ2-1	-	TGTGCCACCAGTGAAGGAGATGAGCAGTTCTTC	CATSEGDEQFF
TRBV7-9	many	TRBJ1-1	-	TGTGCCAGCAGCTTAGCGGACAGCAGGAACACTGAAGCTTTCTTT	CASSLADSRNTEAFF
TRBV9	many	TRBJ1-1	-	TGTGCCAGCAGCCTACTGAACACTGAAGCTTTCTTT	CASSLLNTEAFF
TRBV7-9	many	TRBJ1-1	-	TGTGCCAGCAGCTTAGGGACGGAAAGGAACACTGAAGCTTTCTTT	CASSLGTERNTEAFF
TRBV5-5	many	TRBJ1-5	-	TGTGCCAGCAGCTCGTCATGGGGGGGTCAGCCCCAGCATTTT	CASSSSWGGQPQHF
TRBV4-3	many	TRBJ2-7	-	TGCGCCAGCAGCCAAGATCGCCCCTTCACCCACGAGCAGTACTTC	CASSQDRPFTHEQYF
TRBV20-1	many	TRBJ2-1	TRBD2	TGCAGTGCCGGGACTAGCGGGAGGGCGGGGGTGACCTTCTTC	CSAGTSGRAGVTFF
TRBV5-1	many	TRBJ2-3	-	TGCGCCAGCAGTCCTGCTGGTCCAGATACGCAGTATTTT	CASSPAGPDTQYF
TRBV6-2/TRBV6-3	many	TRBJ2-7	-	TGTGCCAGCAGTTGGGGGGCGCCGAGCGACGAGCAGTACTTC	CASSWGAPSDEQYF
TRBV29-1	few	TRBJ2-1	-	TGCAGCGTTGAAGTGGGCGATTCCTCCTACAATGAGCAGTTCTTC	CSVEVGDSSYNEQFF
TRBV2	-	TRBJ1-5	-	TGTGCCAGCAAGGTATCAGGGGTGAATCAGCCCCAGCATTTT	CASKVSGVNQPQHF
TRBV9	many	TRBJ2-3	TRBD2	TGTGCCAGCAGCTACGAACTAGCGGGATACGGCACAGATACGCAGTATTTT	CASSYELAGYGTDTQYF
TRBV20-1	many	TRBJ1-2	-	TGCAGTGCTAGAGATCTCGGCAACTATGGCTACACCTTC	CSARDLGNYGYTF
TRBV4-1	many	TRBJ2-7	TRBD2	TGCGCCAGCAGCCAAGGACTAGCGGGAGTGGCCCGCGAGCAGTACTTC	CASSQGLAGVAREQYF
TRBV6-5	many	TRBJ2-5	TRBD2	TGTGCCAGCGCTAGCGGGAGATACCAAGAGACCCAGTACTTC	CASASGRYQETQYF
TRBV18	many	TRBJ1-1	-	TGTGCCAGCTCAAAGGCAGCTAGGAACACTGAAGCTTTCTTT	CASSKAARNTEAFF
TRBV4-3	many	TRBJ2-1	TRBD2	TGCGCCAGCAGCCAAGACGTCGGCGCTAGCGGCCCCTACAATGAGCAGTTCTTC	CASSQDVGASGPYNEQFF